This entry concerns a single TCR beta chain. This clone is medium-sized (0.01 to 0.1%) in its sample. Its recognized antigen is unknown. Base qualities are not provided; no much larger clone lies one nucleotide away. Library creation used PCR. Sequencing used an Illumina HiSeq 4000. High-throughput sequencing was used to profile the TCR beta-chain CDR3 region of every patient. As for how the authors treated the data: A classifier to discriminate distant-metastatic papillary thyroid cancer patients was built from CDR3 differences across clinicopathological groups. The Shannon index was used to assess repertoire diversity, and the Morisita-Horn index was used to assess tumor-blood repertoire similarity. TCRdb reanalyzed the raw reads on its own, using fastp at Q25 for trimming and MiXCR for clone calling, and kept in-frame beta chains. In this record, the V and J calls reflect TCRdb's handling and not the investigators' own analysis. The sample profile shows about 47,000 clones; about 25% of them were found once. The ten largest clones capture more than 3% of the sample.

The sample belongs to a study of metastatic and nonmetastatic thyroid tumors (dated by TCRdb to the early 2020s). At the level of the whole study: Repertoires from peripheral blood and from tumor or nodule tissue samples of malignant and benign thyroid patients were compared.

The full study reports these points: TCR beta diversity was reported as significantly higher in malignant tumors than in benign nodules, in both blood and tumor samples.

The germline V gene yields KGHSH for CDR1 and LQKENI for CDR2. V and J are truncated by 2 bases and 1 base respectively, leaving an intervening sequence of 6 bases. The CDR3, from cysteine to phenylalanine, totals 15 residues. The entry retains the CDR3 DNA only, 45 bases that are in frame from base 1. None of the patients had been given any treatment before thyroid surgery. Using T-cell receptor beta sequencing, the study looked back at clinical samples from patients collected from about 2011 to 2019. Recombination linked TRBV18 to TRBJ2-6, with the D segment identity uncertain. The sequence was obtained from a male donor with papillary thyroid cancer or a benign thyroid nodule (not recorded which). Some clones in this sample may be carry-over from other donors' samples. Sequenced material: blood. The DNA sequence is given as TGTGCCAGCTCACCATCTCAGTCTGGGGCCAACGTCCTGACTTTC. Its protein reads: CASSPSQSGANVLTF.